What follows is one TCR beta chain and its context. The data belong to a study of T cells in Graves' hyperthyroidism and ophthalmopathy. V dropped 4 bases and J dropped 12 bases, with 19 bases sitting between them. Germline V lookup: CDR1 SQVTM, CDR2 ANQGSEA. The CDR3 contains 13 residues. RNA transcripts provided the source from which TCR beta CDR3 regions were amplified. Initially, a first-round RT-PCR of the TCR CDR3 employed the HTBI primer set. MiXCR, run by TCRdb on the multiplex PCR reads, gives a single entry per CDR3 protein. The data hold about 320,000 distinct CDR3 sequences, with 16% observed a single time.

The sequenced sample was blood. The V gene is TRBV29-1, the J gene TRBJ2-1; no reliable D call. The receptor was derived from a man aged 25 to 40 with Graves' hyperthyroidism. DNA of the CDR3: TGCAGCGTTGTACTCACAGAGATATTTGGGCAGTTCTTC. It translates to CSVVLTEIFGQFF.